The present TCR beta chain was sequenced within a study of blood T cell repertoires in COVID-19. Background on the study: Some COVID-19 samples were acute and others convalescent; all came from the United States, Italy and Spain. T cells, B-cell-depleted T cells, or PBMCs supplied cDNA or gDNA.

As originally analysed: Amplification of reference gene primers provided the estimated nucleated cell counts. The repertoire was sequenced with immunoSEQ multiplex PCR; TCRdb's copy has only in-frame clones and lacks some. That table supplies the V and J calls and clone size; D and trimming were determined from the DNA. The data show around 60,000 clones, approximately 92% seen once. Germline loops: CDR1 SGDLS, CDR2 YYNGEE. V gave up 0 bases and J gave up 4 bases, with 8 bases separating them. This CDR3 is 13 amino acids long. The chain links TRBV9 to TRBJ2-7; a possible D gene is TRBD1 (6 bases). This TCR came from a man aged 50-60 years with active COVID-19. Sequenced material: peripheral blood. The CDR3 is CASSVEQGYEQYF. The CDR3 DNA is TGTGCCAGCAGCGTAGAACAGGGTTACGAGCAGTACTTC.